Described below is a single T cell receptor (beta chain) sequence and its context. It has no known antigen specificity. No per-base quality is available; no much larger clone lies one base away. The data were obtained in a study of blood T cell repertoires in COVID-19 (TCRdb year 2020). For context, the study as a whole: Collaborator samples came from the United States, Italy and Spain and covered acute and convalescent phases of COVID-19. The prospective study material was composed of cDNA or gDNA derived from T cells, B-cell-depleted T cells, or PBMCs. Subjects who had been exposed to COVID-19, were actively infected with it, or had recovered from it provided the deeply sampled blood TCRbeta repertoires that made up the dataset. The repertoires were made available in a free public database intended to serve as a resource for research on the immune response to SARS-CoV-2. The samples were drawn from two sources: the first 160 participants of the ongoing ImmuneRACE study, and over 950 subjects contributed by 6 global collaborators. Nearly every sample came with metadata listing a de-identified subject ID, COVID-19 status, age in years and sex. Where available, HLA class I and class II types were obtained from metadata supplied by the sample provider rather than from assay-based typing.

Participants in the prospective study were enrolled through a virtual design, were aged 18 to 89 years, and lived in roughly 26 United States geographic areas. In the prospective study, cohorts were assigned on the basis of participant-reported clinical history obtained from a screening survey and a study questionnaire. Recovered participants in ImmuneRACE Cohort 3 were defined as having two consecutive negative NP/OP PCR tests, clearance from a healthcare professional, or resolution of symptoms. In the prospective study, mobile phlebotomists collected whole blood, serum and a nasopharyngeal or oropharyngeal swab from each participant. Participants in the prospective study had the option to provide additional blood draws and questionnaires over an approximately two-month period. Blood samples from the prospective study were shipped frozen or at room temperature prior to DNA extraction. The V and J ends are trimmed by 1 base and 11 bases, leaving 15 bases between them. CDR1 and CDR2 are read off the germline V gene as SGHRS and YFSETQ. Including the terminal cysteine and phenylalanine, the CDR3 comprises 13 residues. The retained sequence is limited to the CDR3, 39 bases, with the frame set at the first base.

Overall study outcomes, separate from this receptor: Clinical and demographic metadata were provided uncurated, with the amount varying by source and participant.

The immunoSEQ Assay, a bias-controlled multiplex PCR, was used to amplify TCRbeta CDR3 regions from genomic DNA. On the authors' methods: The number of nucleated cells in each sample was estimated by amplification of reference gene primers within the assay. Sequence reads were collapsed and filtered to measure the absolute abundance of every unique TCRbeta CDR3 rearrangement. Productive Simpson clonality was computed per sample as the square root of Simpson's diversity index over productive rearrangements. The source is immuneACCESS, and TCRdb retained only in-frame sequences with V and J called. Part of the clones is not carried over; for the studies checked, unresolved V genes explain less than half of this, and the remainder is unexplained. V, J and clone size reflect that table, while D and trimming were determined from the DNA. The sample includes 450,000 to 500,000 clones, with approximately 90% observed a single time. The ten most abundant clones make up 0.7% of the sample.

The sequence was obtained from a woman in her late teens or twenties who had recovered from COVID-19. What was sequenced was PBMCs or T cells enriched from blood (not recorded which). The chain joins TRBV5-1 to TRBJ1-1; the D segment cannot be called with confidence. Here the CDR3 is given as CASSLPDARAAFF. The DNA reads as follows: TGCGCCAGCAGCTTGCCGGACGCGAGGGCGGCTTTCTTT. Supplemented by the reference TRBV5-1 and TRBJ1-1 proteins around the CDR3, the complete variable domain is KAGVTQTPRYLIKTRGQQVTLSCSPISGHRSVSWYQQTPGQGLQFLFEYFSETQRNKGNFPGRFSGRQFSNSRSEMNVSTLELGDSALYLCASSLPDARAAFFGQGTRLTVV.